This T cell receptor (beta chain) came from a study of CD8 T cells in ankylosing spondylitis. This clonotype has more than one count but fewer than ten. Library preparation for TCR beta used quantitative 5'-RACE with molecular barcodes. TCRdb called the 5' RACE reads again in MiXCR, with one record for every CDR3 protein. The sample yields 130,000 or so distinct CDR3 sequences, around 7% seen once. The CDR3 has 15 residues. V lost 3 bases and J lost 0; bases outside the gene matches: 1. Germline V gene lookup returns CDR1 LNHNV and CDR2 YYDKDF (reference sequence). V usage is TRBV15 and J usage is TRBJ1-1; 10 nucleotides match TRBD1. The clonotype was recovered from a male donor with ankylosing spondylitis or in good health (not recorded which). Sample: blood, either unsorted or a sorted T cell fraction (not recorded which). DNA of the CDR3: TGTGCCACCAGCAGGGACAGGGGGATGAACACTGAAGCTTTCTTT. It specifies CATSRDRGMNTEAFF.